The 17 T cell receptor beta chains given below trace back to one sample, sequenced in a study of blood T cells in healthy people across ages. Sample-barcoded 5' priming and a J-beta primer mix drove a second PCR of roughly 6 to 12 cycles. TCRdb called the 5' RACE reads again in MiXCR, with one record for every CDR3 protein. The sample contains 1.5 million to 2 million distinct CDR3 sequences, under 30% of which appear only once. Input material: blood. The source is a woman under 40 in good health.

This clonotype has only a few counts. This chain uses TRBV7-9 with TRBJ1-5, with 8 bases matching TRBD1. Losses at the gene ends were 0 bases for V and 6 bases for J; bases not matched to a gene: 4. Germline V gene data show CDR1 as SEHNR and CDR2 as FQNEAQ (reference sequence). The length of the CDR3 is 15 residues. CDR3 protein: CASSLATGVSQPQHF. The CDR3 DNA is TGTGCCAGCAGCTTAGCGACAGGGGTGTCTCAGCCCCAGCATTTT.

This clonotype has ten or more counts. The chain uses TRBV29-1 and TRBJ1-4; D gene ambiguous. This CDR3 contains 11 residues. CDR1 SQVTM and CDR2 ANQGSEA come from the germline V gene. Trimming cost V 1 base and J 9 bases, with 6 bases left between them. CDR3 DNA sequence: TGCAGCGTTGAAGTTATGCAAAAACTGTTTTTT. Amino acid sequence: CSVEVMQKLFF.

CDR3 loop: CSARASDEKLFF. CDR3 DNA: TGCAGTGCTAGAGCTTCAGATGAAAAACTGTTTTTT. The chain links TRBV20-1 to TRBJ1-4; D gene unclear. Trimming stripped 1 base from V and 6 bases from J, with 6 bases between. The CDR3 spans 12 residues. The germline V gene encodes CDR1 DFQATT and CDR2 SNEGSKA (reference sequence).

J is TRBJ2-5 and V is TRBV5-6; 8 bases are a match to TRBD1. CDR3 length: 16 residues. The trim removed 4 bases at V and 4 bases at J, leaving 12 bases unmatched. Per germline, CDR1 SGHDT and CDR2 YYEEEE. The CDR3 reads CASSPLGQGRGETQYF. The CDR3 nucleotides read TGTGCCAGCAGCCCCCTCGGACAGGGAAGGGGAGAGACCCAGTACTTC.

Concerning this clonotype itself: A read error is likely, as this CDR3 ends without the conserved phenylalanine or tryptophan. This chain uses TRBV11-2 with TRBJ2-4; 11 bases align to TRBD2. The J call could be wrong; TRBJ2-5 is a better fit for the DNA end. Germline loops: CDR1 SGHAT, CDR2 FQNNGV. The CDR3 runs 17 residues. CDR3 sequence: CASSSFETSGAQETQYC. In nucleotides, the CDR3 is TGTGCCAGCAGCTCATTTGAGACTAGCGGGGCGCAAGAGACCCAGTACTGC.

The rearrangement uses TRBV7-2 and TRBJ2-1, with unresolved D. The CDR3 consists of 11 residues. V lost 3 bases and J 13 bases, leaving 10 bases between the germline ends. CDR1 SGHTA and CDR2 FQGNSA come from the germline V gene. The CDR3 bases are TGTGCCAGCAGCTTTAGAGGTAACCAGTTCTTC. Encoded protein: CASSFRGNQFF.

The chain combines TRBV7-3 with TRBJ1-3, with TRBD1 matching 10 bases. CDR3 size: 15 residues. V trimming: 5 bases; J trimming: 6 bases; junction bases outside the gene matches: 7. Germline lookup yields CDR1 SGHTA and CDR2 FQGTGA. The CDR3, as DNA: TGTGCCAGCAGCCCCGGGACAGGGGAAGAAAACACCATATATTTT. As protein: CASSPGTGEENTIYF.

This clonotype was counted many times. CDR3 coding DNA: TGTGCCAGCAGCAGAAACAATGAGCAGTTCTTC. It yields the protein CASSRNNEQFF. V and J are TRBV6-5 and TRBJ2-1, with no clear D. The V and J ends lost 6 bases and 5 bases respectively, with 5 bases between them. Germline loops: CDR1 MNHEY, CDR2 SVGAGI. CDR3 size: 11 residues.

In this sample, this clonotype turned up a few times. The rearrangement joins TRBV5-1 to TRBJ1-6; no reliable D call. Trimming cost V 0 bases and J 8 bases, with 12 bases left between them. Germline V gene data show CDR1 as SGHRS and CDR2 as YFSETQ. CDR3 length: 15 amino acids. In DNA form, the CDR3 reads TGCGCCAGCAGCTTGGACAGCCGGATGGATTCACCCCTCCACTTT. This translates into CASSLDSRMDSPLHF.

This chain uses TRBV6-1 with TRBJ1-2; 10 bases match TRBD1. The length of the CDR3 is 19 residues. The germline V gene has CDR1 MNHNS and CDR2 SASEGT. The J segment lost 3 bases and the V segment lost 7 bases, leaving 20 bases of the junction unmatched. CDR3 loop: CASTKNREVGQGGYYGYTF. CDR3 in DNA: TGTGCCAGCACAAAAAACCGGGAGGTCGGACAGGGGGGTTACTATGGCTACACCTTC.

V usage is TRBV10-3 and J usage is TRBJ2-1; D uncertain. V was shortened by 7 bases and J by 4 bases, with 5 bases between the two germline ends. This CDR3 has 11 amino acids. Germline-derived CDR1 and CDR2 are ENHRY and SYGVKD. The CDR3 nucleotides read TGTGCCATCAAGGAATACAATGAGCAGTTCTTC. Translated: CAIKEYNEQFF.

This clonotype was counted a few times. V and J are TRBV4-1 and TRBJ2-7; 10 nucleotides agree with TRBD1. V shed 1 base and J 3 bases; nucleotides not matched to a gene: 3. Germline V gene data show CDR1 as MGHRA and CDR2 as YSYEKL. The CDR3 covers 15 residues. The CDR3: CASSQAGTGDYEQYF. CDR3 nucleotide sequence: TGCGCCAGCAGCCAAGCCGGGACAGGGGACTACGAGCAGTACTTC.

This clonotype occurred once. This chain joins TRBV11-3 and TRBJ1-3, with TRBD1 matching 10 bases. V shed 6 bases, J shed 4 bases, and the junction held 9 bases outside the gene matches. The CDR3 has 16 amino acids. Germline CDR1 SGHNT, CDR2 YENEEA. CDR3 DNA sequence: TGTGCCAGCAGTGACCGGGACAGGGGCTCCGGAAACACCATATATTTT. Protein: CASSDRDRGSGNTIYF.

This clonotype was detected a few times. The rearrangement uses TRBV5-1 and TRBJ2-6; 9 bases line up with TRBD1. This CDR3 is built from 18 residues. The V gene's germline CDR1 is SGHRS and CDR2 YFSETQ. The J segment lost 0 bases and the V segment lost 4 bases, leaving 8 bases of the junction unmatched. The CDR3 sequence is CASSRRPGQGSGANVLTF. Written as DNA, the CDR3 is TGCGCCAGCAGCAGACGTCCGGGACAGGGCTCTGGGGCCAACGTCCTGACTTTC.

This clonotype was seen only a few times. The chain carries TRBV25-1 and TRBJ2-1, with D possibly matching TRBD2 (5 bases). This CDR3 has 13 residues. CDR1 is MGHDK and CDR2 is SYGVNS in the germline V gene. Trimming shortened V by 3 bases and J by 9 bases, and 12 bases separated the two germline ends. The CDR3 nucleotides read TGTGCCAGCAGTGAGGAACTAGTAGGTGAGCAGTTCTTC. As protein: CASSEELVGEQFF.

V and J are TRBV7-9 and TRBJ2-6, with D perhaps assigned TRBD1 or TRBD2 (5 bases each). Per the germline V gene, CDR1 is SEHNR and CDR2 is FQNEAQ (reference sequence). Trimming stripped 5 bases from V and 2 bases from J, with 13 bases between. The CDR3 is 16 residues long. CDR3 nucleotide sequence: TGTGCCAGCAGCGCGTGGGACCGCGCTGGGGCCAACGTCCTGACTTTC. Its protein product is CASSAWDRAGANVLTF. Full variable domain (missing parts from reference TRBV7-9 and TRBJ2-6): DTGVSQNPRHKITKRGQNVTFRCDPISEHNRLYWYRQTLGQGPEFLTYFQNEAQLEKSRLLSDRFSAERPKGSFSTLEIQRTEQGDSAMYLCASSAWDRAGANVLTFGAGSRLTVL.

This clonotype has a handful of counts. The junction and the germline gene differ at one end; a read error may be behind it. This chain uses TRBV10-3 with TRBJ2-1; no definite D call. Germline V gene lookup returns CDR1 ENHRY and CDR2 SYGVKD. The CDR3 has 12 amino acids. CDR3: CAIGSSYNDQFF. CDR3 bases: TGTGCCATCGGAAGCTCCTACAATGATCAGTTCTTC.